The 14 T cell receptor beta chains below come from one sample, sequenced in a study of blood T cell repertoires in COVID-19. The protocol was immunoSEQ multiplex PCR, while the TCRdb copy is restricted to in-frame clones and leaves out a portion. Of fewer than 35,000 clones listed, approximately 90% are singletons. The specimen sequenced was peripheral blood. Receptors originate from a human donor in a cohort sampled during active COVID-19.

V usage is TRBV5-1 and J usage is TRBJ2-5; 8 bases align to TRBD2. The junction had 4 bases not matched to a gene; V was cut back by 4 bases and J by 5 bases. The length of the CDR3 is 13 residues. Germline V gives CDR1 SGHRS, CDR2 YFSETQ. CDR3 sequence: CASSLGLVETQYF. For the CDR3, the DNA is TGCGCCAGCAGCCTGGGACTAGTGGAGACCCAGTACTTC. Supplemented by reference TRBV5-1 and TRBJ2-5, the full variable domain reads KAGVTQTPRYLIKTRGQQVTLSCSPISGHRSVSWYQQTPGQGLQFLFEYFSETQRNKGNFPGRFSGRQFSNSRSEMNVSTLELGDSALYLCASSLGLVETQYFGPGTRLLVL.

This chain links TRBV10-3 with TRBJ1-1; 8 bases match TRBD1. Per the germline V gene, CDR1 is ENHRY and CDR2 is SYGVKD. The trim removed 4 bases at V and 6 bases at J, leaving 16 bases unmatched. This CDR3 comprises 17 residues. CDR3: CAISGPKGRQGKSEAFF. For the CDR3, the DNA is TGTGCCATCAGTGGCCCCAAGGGTCGACAGGGGAAGTCTGAAGCTTTCTTT.

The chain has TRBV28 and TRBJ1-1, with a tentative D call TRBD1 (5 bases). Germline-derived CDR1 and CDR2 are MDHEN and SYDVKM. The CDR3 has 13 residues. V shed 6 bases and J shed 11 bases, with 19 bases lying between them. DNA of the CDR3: TGTGCCAGCAGCCCGCCCCACGGGGGGGGTGCTTTCTTT. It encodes CASSPPHGGGAFF.

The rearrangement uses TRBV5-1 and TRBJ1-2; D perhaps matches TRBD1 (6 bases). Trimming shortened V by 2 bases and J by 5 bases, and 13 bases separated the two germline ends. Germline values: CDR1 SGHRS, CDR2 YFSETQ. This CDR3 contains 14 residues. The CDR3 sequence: CASSFSDRPYGYTF. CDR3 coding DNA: TGCGCCAGCAGCTTCTCCGACAGGCCGTATGGCTACACCTTC.

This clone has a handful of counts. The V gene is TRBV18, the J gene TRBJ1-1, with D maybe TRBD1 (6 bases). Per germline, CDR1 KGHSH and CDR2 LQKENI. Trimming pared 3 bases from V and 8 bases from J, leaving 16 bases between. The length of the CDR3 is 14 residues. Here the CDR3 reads CASSPDRSGQEAFF. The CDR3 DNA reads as TGTGCCAGCTCACCTGACCGATCGGGACAAGAAGCTTTCTTT.

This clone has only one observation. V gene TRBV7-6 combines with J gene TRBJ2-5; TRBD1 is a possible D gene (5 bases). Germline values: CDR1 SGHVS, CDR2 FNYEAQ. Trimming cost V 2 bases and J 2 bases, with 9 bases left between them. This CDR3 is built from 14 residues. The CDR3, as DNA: TGTGCCAGCAGCTTATGGGGCCGGCAAGAGACCCAGTACTTC. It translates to CASSLWGRQETQYF. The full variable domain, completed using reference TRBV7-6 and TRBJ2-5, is GAGVSQSPRYKVTKRGQDVALRCDPISGHVSLYWYRQALGQGPEFLTYFNYEAQQDKSGLPNDRFSAERPEGSISTLTIQRTEQRDSAMYRCASSLWGRQETQYFGPGTRLLVL.

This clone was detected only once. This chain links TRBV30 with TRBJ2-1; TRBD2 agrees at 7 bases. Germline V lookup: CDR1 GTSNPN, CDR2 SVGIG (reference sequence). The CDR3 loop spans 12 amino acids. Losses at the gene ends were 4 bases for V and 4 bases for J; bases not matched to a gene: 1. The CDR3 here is CAWTSGYNEQFF. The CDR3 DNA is TGTGCCTGGACTAGCGGTTACAATGAGCAGTTCTTC.

CDR3 DNA sequence: TGTGCCAGCAGCCCGCGGAGTCAGTCCACTGAAGCTTTCTTT. Translation: CASSPRSQSTEAFF. The chain uses TRBV7-9 and TRBJ1-1, with D unclear. The CDR3 length is 14 residues. The germline CDR1 and CDR2 sequences are SEHNR and FQNEAQ (reference sequence). Trimming pared 5 bases from V and 4 bases from J, leaving 14 bases between. The complete variable domain, with remaining parts taken from reference TRBV7-9 and TRBJ1-1, reads DTGVSQNPRHKITKRGQNVTFRCDPISEHNRLYWYRQTLGQGPEFLTYFQNEAQLEKSRLLSDRFSAERPKGSFSTLEIQRTEQGDSAMYLCASSPRSQSTEAFFGQGTRLTVV.

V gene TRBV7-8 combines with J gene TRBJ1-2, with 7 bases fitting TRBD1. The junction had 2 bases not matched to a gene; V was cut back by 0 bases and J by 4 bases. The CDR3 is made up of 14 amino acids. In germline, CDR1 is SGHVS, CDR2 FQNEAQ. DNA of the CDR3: TGTGCCAGCAGCTTAGCCCGGGACAGCTATGGCTACACCTTC. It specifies CASSLARDSYGYTF.

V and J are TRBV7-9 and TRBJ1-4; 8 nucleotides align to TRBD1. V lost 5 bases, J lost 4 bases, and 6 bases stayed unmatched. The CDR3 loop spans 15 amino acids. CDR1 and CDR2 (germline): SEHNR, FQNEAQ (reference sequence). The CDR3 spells CASSDGQGGNEKLFF. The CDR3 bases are TGTGCCAGCAGCGACGGACAGGGAGGTAATGAAAAACTGTTTTTT.

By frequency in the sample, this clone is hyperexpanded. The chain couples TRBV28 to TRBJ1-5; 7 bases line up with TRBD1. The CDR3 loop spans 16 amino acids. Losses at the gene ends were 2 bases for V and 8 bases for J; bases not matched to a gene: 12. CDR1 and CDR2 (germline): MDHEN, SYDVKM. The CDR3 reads CASSLGDSWGLEPQHF. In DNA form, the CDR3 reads TGTGCCAGCAGTTTAGGGGACAGCTGGGGGCTAGAGCCCCAGCATTTT.

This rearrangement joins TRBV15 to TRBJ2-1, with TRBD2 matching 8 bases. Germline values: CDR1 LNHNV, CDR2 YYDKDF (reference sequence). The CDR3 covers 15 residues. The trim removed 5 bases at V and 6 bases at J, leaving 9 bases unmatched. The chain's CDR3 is CATSGPGLGSNEQFF. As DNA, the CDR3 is TGTGCCACCAGCGGACCGGGACTAGGGTCCAATGAGCAGTTCTTC.

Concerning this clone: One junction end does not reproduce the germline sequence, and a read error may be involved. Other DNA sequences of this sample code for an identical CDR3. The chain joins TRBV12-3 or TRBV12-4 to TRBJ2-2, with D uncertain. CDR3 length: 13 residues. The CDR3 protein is CASSSGYAGELFF. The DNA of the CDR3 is TGCGCCAGCAGTTCGGGTTACGCCGGGGAGCTGTTTTTT.

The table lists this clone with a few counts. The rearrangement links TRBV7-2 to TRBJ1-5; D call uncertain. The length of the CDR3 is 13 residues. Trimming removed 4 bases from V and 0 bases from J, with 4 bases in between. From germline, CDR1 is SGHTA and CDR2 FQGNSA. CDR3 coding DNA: TGTGCCAGCAGCTCTTATAGCAATCAGCCCCAGCATTTT. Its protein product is CASSSYSNQPQHF.